In this sample, the clone carrying this T cell receptor (beta chain) turned up a few times. Method: immunoSEQ multiplex PCR; TCRdb's copy keeps in-frame clones and lacks some. Among about 84,000 clones, 82% were seen once, and the ten largest hold over 7.5%. The CDR3 loop spans 16 amino acids. The germline V gene has CDR1 SGHVS and CDR2 FNYEAQ. The V and J ends lost 3 bases and 8 bases, in that order; junction bases with no gene match: 8. The data were obtained in a study of PD-L1 blockade in urothelial cancer. Material: PBMCs, obtained around atezolizumab (anti-PD-L1) treatment. The clonotype comes from a man aged 65 to 85 with urothelial cancer. The chain joins TRBV7-6 to TRBJ2-2; 11 nucleotides agree with TRBD1. The CDR3 DNA is TGTGCCAGCAGCTTGGAAGGACAGGGGGCGGCTGGGGAGCTGTTTTTT. It specifies CASSLEGQGAAGELFF.